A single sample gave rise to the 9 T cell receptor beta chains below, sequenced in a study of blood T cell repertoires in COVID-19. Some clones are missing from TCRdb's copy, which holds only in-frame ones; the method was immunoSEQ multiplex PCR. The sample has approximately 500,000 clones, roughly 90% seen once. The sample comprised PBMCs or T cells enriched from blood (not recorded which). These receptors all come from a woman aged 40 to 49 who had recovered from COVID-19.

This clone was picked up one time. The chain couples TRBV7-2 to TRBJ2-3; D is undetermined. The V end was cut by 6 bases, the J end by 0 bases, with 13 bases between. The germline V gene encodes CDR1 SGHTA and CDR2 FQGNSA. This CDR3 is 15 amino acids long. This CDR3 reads CASSRQLISTDTQYF. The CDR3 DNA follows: TGTGCCAGCAGTCGACAATTGATTAGCACAGATACGCAGTATTTT.

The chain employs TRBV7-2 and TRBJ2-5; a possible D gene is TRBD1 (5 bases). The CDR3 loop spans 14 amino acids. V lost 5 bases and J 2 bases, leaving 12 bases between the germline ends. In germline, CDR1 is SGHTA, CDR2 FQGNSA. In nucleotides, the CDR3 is TGTGCCAGCAGCACCCGAAGGACACAAGAGACCCAGTACTTC. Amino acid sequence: CASSTRRTQETQYF.

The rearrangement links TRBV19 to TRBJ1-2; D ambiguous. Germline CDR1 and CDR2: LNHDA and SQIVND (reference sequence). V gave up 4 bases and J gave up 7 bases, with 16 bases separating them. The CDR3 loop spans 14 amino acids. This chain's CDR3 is CASSRQTTRSGYTF. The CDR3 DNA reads TGTGCCAGTAGTAGGCAGACTACTAGGAGTGGCTACACCTTC.

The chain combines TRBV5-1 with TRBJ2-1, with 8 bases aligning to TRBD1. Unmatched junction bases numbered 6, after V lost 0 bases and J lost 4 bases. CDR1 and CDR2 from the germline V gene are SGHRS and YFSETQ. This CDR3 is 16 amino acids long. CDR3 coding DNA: TGCGCCAGCAGCTTGGCCCCGGGACAGGCATACAATGAGCAGTTCTTC. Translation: CASSLAPGQAYNEQFF.

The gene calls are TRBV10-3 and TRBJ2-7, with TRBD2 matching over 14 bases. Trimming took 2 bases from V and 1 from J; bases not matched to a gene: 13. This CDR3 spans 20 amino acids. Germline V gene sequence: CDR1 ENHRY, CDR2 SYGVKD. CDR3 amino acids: CAISERGAGLAGVKSYEQYF. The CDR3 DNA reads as TGTGCCATCAGTGAGAGGGGAGCGGGACTAGCGGGAGTTAAGTCCTACGAGCAGTACTTC.

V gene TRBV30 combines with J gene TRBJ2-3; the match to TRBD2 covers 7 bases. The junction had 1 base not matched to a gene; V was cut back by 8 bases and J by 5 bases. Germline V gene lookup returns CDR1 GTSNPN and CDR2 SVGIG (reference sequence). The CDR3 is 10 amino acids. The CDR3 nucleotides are TGTGCCGGCGGGAGAGATACGCAGTATTTT. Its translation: CAGGRDTQYF.

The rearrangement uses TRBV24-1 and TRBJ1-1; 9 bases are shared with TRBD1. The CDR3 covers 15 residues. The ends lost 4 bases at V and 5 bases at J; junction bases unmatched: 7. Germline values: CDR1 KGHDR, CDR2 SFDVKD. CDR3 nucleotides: TGTGCCACCAGTGACTACGGGACAGGGAATACTGAAGCTTTCTTT. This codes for CATSDYGTGNTEAFF.

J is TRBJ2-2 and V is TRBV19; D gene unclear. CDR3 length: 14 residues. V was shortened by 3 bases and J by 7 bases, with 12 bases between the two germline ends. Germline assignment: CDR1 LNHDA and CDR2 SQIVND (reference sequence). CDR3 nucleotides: TGTGCCAGTAGTATGTGGCTAGTGGGCGGGGAGCTGTTTTTT. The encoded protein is CASSMWLVGGELFF.

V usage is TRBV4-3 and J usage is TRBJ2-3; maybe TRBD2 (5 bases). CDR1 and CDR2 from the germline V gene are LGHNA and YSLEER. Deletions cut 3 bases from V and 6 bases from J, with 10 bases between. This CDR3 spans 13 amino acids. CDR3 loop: CASSQRVGDTQYF. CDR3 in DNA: TGCGCCAGCAGCCAGAGGGTTGGGGATACGCAGTATTTT.